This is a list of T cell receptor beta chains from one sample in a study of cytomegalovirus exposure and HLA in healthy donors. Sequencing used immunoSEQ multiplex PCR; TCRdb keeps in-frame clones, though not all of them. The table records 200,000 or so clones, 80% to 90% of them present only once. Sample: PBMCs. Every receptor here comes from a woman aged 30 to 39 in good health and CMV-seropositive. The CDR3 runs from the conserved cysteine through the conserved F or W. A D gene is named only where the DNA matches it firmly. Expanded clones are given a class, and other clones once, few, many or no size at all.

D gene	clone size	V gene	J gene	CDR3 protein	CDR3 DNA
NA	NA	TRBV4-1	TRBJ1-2	CASSQELASYGYTF	TGCGCCAGCAGCCAAGAGCTGGCCAGCTATGGCTACACCTTC
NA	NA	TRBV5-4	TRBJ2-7	CASSLDTGSYEQYF	TGTGCCAGCAGCTTGGATACGGGTTCCTACGAGCAGTACTTC
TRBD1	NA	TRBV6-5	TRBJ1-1	CASSLQGARYTEAFF	TGTGCCAGCAGTTTGCAGGGGGCGAGGTACACTGAAGCTTTCTTT
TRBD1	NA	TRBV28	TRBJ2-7	CASRTGTAFSYEQYF	TGTGCCAGCAGGACCGGGACAGCCTTCTCCTACGAGCAGTACTTC
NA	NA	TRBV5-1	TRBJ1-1	CASTEFPQAGTEAFF	TGCGCCAGCACCGAATTCCCACAGGCGGGGACTGAAGCTTTCTTT
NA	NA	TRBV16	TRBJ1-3	CASSQLTGLSGNTIYF	TGTGCCAGCAGCCAATTGACAGGCCTTTCTGGAAACACCATATATTTT
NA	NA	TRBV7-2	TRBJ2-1	CASSLVSGGDNEQFF	TGTGCCAGCAGCTTAGTTAGCGGAGGAGACAATGAGCAGTTCTTC
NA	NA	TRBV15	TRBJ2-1	CATSRNNYGYNEQFF	TGTGCCACCAGCAGAAATAATTACGGGTACAATGAGCAGTTCTTC
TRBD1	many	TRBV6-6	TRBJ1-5	CASSYWTGGNQPQHF	TGTGCCAGCAGTTACTGGACAGGCGGAAATCAGCCCCAGCATTTT
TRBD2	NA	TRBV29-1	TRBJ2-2	CSVGTSGTGELFF	TGCAGCGTTGGTACTAGCGGGACCGGGGAGCTGTTTTTT
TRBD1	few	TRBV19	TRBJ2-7	CASSDPGQGSFYEQYF	TGTGCCAGTAGCGATCCGGGACAGGGAAGCTTCTACGAGCAGTACTTC
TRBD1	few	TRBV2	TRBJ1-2	CASGQAYGYTF	TGTGCCAGCGGACAGGCCTATGGCTACACCTTC
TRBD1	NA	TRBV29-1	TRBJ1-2	CSVHRGQGYGYTF	TGCAGCGTCCACAGGGGGCAGGGCTATGGCTACACCTTC
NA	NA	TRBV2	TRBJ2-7	CASETGAYEQYF	TGTGCCAGCGAGACAGGAGCCTACGAGCAGTACTTC
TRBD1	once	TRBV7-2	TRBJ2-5	CASSSPGQGGETQYF	TGTGCCAGCAGCTCGCCGGGACAGGGGGGGGAGACCCAGTACTTC
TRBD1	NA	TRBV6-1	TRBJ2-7	CASSELAGQGAHEQYF	TGTGCCAGCAGTGAGTTAGCTGGACAGGGGGCGCACGAGCAGTACTTC
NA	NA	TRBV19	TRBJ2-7	CASSITGKDYEQYF	TGTGCCAGTAGTATAACAGGAAAAGACTACGAGCAGTACTTC
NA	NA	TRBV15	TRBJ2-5	CATSRGGRGETQYF	TGTGCCACCAGCAGAGGTGGCAGGGGAGAGACCCAGTACTTC
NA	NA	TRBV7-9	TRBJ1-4	CASSLALAETNEKLFF	TGTGCCAGCAGCTTAGCGTTGGCGGAAACTAATGAAAAACTGTTTTTT
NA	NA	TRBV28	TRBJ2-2	CASSHDTANTGELFF	TGTGCCAGCAGCCACGACACCGCGAACACCGGGGAGCTGTTTTTT
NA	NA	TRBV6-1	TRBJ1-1	CASSQFSRTEAFF	TGTGCCAGCAGCCAATTTTCACGGACTGAAGCTTTCTTT
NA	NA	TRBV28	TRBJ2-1	CAACDSGRGFFSSYNEQFF	TGTGCCGCATGTGATAGCGGCAGAGGGTTTTTTAGCTCCTACAATGAGCAGTTCTTC
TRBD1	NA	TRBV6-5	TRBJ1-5	CASKRQGNQPQHF	TGTGCCAGCAAAAGACAGGGGAATCAGCCCCAGCATTTT
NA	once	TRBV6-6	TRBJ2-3	CASSYGRPSTDTQYF	TGTGCCAGCAGTTACGGCAGGCCTTCCACAGATACGCAGTATTTT
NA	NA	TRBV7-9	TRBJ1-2	CASSLLTGPNYGYTF	TGTGCCAGCAGCTTGTTGACAGGTCCGAACTATGGCTACACCTTC
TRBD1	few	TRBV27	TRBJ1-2	CASSSDRDGGYTF	TGTGCCAGCAGTTCGGACAGGGACGGTGGCTACACCTTC
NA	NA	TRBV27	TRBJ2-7	CASSLSGLYEQYF	TGTGCCAGCAGTTTATCGGGCTTATACGAGCAGTACTTC
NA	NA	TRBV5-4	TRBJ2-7	CASSLVLGGAYEQYF	TGTGCCAGCAGCTTGGTGCTGGGGGGAGCCTACGAGCAGTACTTC
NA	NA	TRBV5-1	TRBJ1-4	CASSPSTASNEKLFF	TGCGCCAGCAGCCCCTCGACAGCGTCTAATGAAAAACTGTTTTTT
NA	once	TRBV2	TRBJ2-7	CASKLGSGDEQYF	TGTGCCAGCAAATTAGGCTCGGGGGACGAGCAGTACTTC
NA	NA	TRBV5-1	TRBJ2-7	CASSLVSGAAYEQYF	TGCGCCAGCAGCTTGGTTAGCGGCGCCGCCTACGAGCAGTACTTC
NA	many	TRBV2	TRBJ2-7	CASSEPLSYEQYF	TGTGCCAGCAGTGAGCCACTCTCCTACGAGCAGTACTTC
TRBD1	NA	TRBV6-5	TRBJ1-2	CASSYHAKGAVYGYTF	TGTGCCAGCAGTTACCACGCGAAGGGGGCGGTCTATGGCTACACCTTC
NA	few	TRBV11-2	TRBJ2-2	CASSLDQQGGTGELFF	TGTGCCAGCAGCTTAGATCAGCAGGGTGGGACCGGGGAGCTGTTTTTT
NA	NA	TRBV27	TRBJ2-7	CASTSGGGRGSYEQYF	TGTGCCAGCACTTCGGGGGGCGGGAGAGGGTCCTACGAGCAGTACTTC